This T cell receptor (beta chain) appears in the sequencing data of a study of T cell responses to AZD1222 COVID-19 vaccine. Points from the study as a whole: Unmutated regions of variants are reportedly targeted by nearly half of spike-specific TCRs. Among vaccine-associated CD4 TCRs, coverage spanned spike, with dominance at 160-218 and 743-854. Donors were largely white British and mainly female; clonal diversity was possibly underestimated. Following two doses of AZD1222, Spike-specific TCR breadth and depth rose.

This clone has a single count. Antigen: not known. This table comes from immunoSEQ multiplex PCR, and its TCRdb copy is limited to in-frame clones, with some not included. The sample carries tens of thousands of clones, around 89% recorded once. This specimen consisted of peripheral blood, obtained 28 days after the second AZD1222 dose. The sequence was collected from an adult who received the AZD1222 COVID-19 vaccine.

Here the CDR3 reads CAIRPYRDQETQYF. The CDR3 DNA reads as TGTGCCATCCGCCCCTACAGGGACCAAGAGACCCAGTACTTC. The chain links TRBV7-3 to TRBJ2-5; weak D call: TRBD1 (6 bases). The V gene's germline CDR1 is SGHTA and CDR2 FQGTGA. V lost 10 bases and J lost 0, with 15 bases in between. The CDR3 consists of 14 residues.